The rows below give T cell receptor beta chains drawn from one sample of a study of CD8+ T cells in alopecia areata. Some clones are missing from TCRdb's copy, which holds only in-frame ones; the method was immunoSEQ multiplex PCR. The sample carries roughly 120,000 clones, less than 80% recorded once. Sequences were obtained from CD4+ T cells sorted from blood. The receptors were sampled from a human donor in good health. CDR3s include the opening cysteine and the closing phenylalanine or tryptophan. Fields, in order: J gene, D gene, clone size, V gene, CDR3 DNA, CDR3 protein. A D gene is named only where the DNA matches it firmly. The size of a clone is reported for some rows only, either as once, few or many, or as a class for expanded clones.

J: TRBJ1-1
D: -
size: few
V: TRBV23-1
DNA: TGCGCCAGCAGGCGCCCCGGAGGCCCAACACTTGAAGCTTTCTTT
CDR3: CASRRPGGPTLEAFF

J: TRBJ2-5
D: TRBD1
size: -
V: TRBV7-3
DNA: TGTGCCAGCGGGGGTAGGGACAGAGAAGAGACCCAGTACTTC
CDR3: CASGGRDREETQYF

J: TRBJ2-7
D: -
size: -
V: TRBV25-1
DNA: TGTGCCAGCAGTCCCCAGGTCGAGCAGTACTTC
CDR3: CASSPQVEQYF

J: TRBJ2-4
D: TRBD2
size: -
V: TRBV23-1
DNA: TGCGCCAGCAGTAAACTAGCGGCGAGAGTCAAAAACATTCAGTACTTC
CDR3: CASSKLAARVKNIQYF

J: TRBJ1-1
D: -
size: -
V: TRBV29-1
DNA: TGCAGCGTTGCGGGCTCGAACACTGAAGCTTTCTTT
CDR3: CSVAGSNTEAFF

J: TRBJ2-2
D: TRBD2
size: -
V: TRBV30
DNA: TGTGCCTCAGAGGGATTAGCGGGGGCCACCGGGGAGCTGTTTTTT
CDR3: CASEGLAGATGELFF

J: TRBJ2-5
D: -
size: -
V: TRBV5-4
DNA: TGTGCCAGCAGTTTGTCCCAGGGGGAGACCCAGTACTTC
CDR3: CASSLSQGETQYF

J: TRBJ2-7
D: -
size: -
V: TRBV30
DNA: TGTGCCTGGAGTGTGGGGCAGCCCCACGAGCAGTACTTC
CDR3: CAWSVGQPHEQYF

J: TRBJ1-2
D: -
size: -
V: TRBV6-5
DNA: TGTGCCAGCAGTCGCCTCGGGGAGGGCTACACCTTC
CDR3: CASSRLGEGYTF

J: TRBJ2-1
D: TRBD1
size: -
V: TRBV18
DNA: TGTGCCAGCTCAGGACAGGGAGCGGATGAGCAGTTCTTC
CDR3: CASSGQGADEQFF

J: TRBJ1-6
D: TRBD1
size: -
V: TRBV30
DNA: TGTGCCTGGAGTGACCGGACAGGGGGCAGAGCTTCACCCCTCCACTTT
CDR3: CAWSDRTGGRASPLHF

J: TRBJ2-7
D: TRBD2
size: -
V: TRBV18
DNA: TGTGCCAGCTCACCCACTAGCGGGGGGGCCTACGAGCAGTACTTC
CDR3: CASSPTSGGAYEQYF

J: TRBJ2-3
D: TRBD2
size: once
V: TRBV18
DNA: TGTGCCAGCTCACCTACTGGACTAGCGGGGGGGCGTCGAAGCTCAGATACGCAGTATTTT
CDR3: CASSPTGLAGGRRSSDTQYF

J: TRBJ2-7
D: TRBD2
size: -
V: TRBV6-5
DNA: TGTGCCTGCCGGGGGGGGCCATACGAGCAGTACTTC
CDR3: CACRGGPYEQYF

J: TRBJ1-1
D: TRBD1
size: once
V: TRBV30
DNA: TGTGCCTGGAGAAGTTGGACAGGGGATAAGAACACTGAAGCTTTCTTT
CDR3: CAWRSWTGDKNTEAFF

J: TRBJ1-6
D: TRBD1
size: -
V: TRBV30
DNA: TGTGCCTGCCAGGGACAGGGGGTTTCACCCCTCCACTTT
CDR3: CACQGQGVSPLHF

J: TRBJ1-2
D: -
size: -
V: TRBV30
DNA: TGTGCCTGGAGGCCCGGTGGGTCCTATGGCTACACCTTC
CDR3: CAWRPGGSYGYTF

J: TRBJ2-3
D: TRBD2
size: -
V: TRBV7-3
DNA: TGTGCCAGCAGCCCTAGCGGGGGGGCGGCAGATACGCAGTATTTT
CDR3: CASSPSGGAADTQYF